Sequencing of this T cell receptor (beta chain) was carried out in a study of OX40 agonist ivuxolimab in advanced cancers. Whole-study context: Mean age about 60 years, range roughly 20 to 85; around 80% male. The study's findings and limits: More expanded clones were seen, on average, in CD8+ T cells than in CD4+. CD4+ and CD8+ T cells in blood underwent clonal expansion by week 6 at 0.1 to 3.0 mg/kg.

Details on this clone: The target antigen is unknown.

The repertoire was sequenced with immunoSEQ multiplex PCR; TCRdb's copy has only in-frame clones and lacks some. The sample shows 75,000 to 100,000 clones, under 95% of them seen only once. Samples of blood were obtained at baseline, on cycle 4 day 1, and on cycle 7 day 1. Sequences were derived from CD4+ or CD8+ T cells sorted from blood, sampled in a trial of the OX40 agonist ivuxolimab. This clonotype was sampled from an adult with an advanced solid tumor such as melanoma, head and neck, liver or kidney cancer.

The CDR3 spells CASSYGVSPLHF. CDR3 DNA sequence: TGTGCCAGCAGTTACGGGGTTTCACCCCTCCACTTT. The rearrangement joins TRBV6-5 to TRBJ1-6; no clear D gene. V was trimmed by 2 bases and J by 9 bases, leaving 5 bases between them. Germline-derived CDR1 and CDR2 are MNHEY and SVGAGI. This CDR3 is 12 amino acids long.